This T cell receptor beta chain derives from a study of cytomegalovirus exposure and HLA in healthy donors. The protocol was immunoSEQ multiplex PCR, while the TCRdb copy is restricted to in-frame clones and leaves out a portion. The sample has some 86,000 clones; 93% are singletons. Between the trimmed V and J ends, which lost 6 bases and 7 bases, there was a span of 17 bases. Germline assignment: CDR1 MDHEN and CDR2 SYDVKM. This CDR3 is 14 amino acids long. The J gene is TRBJ2-3, the V gene TRBV28; D is perhaps TRBD1 (5 bases). Sequencing used PBMCs. This clonotype originated in a woman aged 25 to 39 in good health and CMV-seronegative. CDR3 nucleotide sequence: TGTGCCAGCAGCTACATTTGGGGCGGTTATACGCAGTATTTT. Protein: CASSYIWGGYTQYF.